A single sample gave rise to the 2 T cell receptor beta chains below, sequenced in a study of T cells in tumors after PD-1 blockade. Measured with immunoSEQ multiplex PCR; TCRdb has only the in-frame clones, and not every one. The table records about 59,000 clones, about four fifths of them present only once. This specimen consisted of PBMCs, obtained before anti-PD-1 treatment. Receptors were obtained from a human donor with basal cell carcinoma.

This clone was counted a single time. This chain joins TRBV20-1 and TRBJ2-3; 8 nucleotides agree with TRBD2. The CDR3 is 15 residues long. Unmatched junction bases numbered 9, after V lost 3 bases and J lost 4 bases. Germline lookup yields CDR1 DFQATT and CDR2 SNEGSKA (reference sequence). The DNA for the CDR3 is TGCAGTGCTAGTACGGGGGGGGGACAAGCAGATACGCAGTATTTT. It specifies CSASTGGGQADTQYF.

The sample holds a few counts of this clone. The CDR3 loop reads CASSQTVSYGYTF. The CDR3 DNA is TGTGCCAGCAGTCAGACAGTCAGCTATGGCTACACCTTC. The V gene is TRBV7-9, the J gene TRBJ1-2; tentative D call: TRBD1 (5 bases). Germline CDR1 reads SEHNR; CDR2 reads FQNEAQ (reference sequence). Trimming removed 6 bases at V and 4 bases at J, with 12 bases between. The CDR3 length is 13 residues.